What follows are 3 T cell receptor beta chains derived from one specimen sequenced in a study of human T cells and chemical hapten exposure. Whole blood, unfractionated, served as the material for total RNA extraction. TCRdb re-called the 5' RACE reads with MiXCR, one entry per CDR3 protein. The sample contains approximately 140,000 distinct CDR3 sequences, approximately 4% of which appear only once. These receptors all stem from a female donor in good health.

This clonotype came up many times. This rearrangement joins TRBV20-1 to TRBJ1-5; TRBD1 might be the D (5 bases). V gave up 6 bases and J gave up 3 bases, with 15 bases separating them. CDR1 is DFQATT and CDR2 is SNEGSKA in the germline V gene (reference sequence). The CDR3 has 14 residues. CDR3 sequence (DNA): TGCAGTGCCGGGGGGTCACAGAACAATCAGCCCCAGCATTTT. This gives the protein CSAGGSQNNQPQHF.

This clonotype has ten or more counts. This CDR3 reads CSAGTGVYGYTF. For the CDR3, the DNA is TGCAGTGCTGGGACAGGGGTCTATGGCTACACCTTC. This sequence joins TRBV20-1 and TRBJ1-2; TRBD1 matches 10 bases. The germline gives CDR1 DFQATT, CDR2 SNEGSKA (reference sequence). The CDR3 loop spans 12 amino acids. After removal of 5 bases from V and 4 bases from J, the junction contained 1 base not matched to a gene.

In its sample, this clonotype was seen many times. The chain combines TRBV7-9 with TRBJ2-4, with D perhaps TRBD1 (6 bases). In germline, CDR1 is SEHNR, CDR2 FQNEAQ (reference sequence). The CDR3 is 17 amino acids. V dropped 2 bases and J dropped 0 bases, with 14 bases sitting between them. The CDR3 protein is CASSLPTQGTAKNIQYF. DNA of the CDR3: TGTGCCAGCAGCTTACCGACACAGGGAACAGCCAAAAACATTCAGTACTTC.